A selection of T cell receptor beta chains follows, all from one sample in a study of cytomegalovirus exposure and HLA in healthy donors. Produced via immunoSEQ multiplex PCR; TCRdb's table is partial and in-frame only. There are 140,000 to 150,000 clones in the sample; over 65% occur only once, and 2.5% to 3.5% lies in the top ten. The sequenced sample consisted of PBMCs. The receptor set was obtained from a female donor in good health and CMV-seronegative. Both conserved end residues are part of each CDR3. A D gene is named only where the DNA matches it firmly. Where a row states a size, it is once, few, many or the class of an expanded clone; other rows omit it.

D,size,J,V,CDR3,DNA
TRBD2,NA,TRBJ2-3,TRBV30,CASRTLRGVQADTQYF,TGTGCCTCTCGAACCCTGCGGGGGGTGCAAGCAGATACGCAGTATTTT
NA,few,TRBJ2-7,TRBV5-6,CASSPRVSGEQYF,TGTGCCAGCAGCCCCAGGGTTTCGGGTGAGCAGTACTTC
TRBD1,NA,TRBJ2-7,TRBV27,CASSLGQGSYEQYF,TGTGCCAGCAGTTTGGGACAGGGTTCCTACGAGCAGTACTTC
NA,NA,TRBJ2-1,TRBV27,CASSLPPSAEQFF,TGTGCCAGCAGTTTACCTCCTAGCGCCGAGCAGTTCTTC
TRBD1,NA,TRBJ1-1,TRBV28,CASRGGGTVDAEAFF,TGTGCCAGCAGGGGGGGCGGGACAGTCGACGCTGAAGCTTTCTTT
NA,NA,TRBJ1-1,TRBV30,CAWSVGSGTEAFF,TGTGCCTGGAGTGTAGGTTCGGGGACTGAAGCTTTCTTT
TRBD1,NA,TRBJ1-2,TRBV7-3,CASSLRTTGAPYGYTF,TGTGCCAGCAGCTTACGGACAACAGGGGCCCCCTATGGCTACACCTTC
TRBD1,NA,TRBJ2-7,TRBV4-3,CASTQGPDSTGAYEQYF,TGCGCCAGCACCCAAGGCCCCGATTCGACAGGGGCCTACGAGCAGTACTTC
TRBD2,NA,TRBJ2-1,TRBV28,CASSLELAGAPLRFF,TGTGCCAGCAGTTTGGAACTAGCGGGGGCCCCACTGCGGTTCTTC
NA,NA,TRBJ2-6,TRBV7-8,CASSLGKGSGANVLTF,TGTGCCAGCAGCTTAGGAAAGGGGTCTGGGGCCAACGTCCTGACTTTC
NA,NA,TRBJ2-7,TRBV5-1,CASSLSAGAYEQYF,TGCGCCAGCAGCTTGTCCGCAGGGGCCTACGAGCAGTACTTC
NA,NA,TRBJ2-2,TRBV10-2,CASQSTSPGELFF,TGCGCCAGCCAGTCAACTAGCCCCGGGGAGCTGTTTTTT
NA,NA,TRBJ2-5,TRBV5-5,CASSHLQQETQYF,TGTGCCAGCAGCCATCTCCAGCAAGAGACCCAGTACTTC
NA,NA,TRBJ1-4,TRBV6-5,CASSPQGGKLFF,TGTGCCAGCAGTCCCCAGGGAGGAAAACTGTTTTTT
TRBD1,NA,TRBJ2-7,TRBV28,CASSLPTGQGTFLSYEQYF,TGTGCCAGCAGTTTGCCCACCGGACAGGGGACTTTTCTCTCCTACGAGCAGTACTTC
NA,NA,TRBJ2-5,TRBV2,CASAILLADAQETQYF,TGTGCCAGCGCGATCCTTTTAGCGGACGCCCAAGAGACCCAGTACTTC
TRBD1,NA,TRBJ2-7,TRBV2,CASSEATGGPYEQYF,TGTGCCAGCAGTGAAGCTACAGGGGGCCCCTACGAGCAGTACTTC
NA,NA,TRBJ2-7,TRBV2,CASSLRLALVYEQYF,TGTGCCAGCAGCTTGAGGCTAGCCCTAGTTTACGAGCAGTACTTC
NA,NA,TRBJ2-3,TRBV27,CASSPTTDTQYF,TGTGCCAGCAGTCCTACCACAGATACGCAGTATTTT
NA,NA,TRBJ1-5,TRBV7-3,CASANQQGSNQPQHF,TGTGCCAGCGCAAACCAACAGGGAAGCAATCAGCCCCAGCATTTT
TRBD1,NA,TRBJ2-7,TRBV28,CASSPQTGIVPNEQYF,TGTGCCAGCAGTCCACAGACAGGGATTGTCCCCAACGAGCAGTACTTC
TRBD1,NA,TRBJ1-1,TRBV28,CASGGQLNTEAFF,TGTGCCAGCGGGGGACAGCTGAACACTGAAGCTTTCTTT
NA,once,TRBJ2-3,TRBV7-2,CASSLVQVADTQYF,TGTGCCAGCAGCTTAGTTCAGGTTGCGGATACGCAGTATTTT
NA,NA,TRBJ2-2,TRBV7-2,CASSQRPGGSTGELFF,TGTGCCAGCAGCCAGCGCCCCGGGGGATCGACCGGGGAGCTGTTTTTT
NA,NA,TRBJ2-1,TRBV7-9,CASSQTRGYNEQFF,TGTGCCAGCAGCCAGACAAGGGGATACAATGAGCAGTTCTTC
NA,NA,TRBJ2-3,TRBV18,CASSPGQSTDTQYF,TGTGCCAGCTCACCGGGGCAGAGCACAGATACGCAGTATTTT
NA,NA,TRBJ1-5,TRBV6-6,CASSYFGGGGQPQHF,TGTGCCAGCAGTTACTTTGGGGGAGGAGGTCAGCCCCAGCATTTT
NA,few,TRBJ1-1,TRBV27,CASSQDLNTEAFF,TGTGCCAGCAGCCAGGATCTGAACACTGAAGCTTTCTTT
NA,many,TRBJ2-7,TRBV6-6,CASSKDSASYEQYF,TGTGCCAGCAGCAAGGACAGCGCGTCCTACGAGCAGTACTTC
TRBD2,NA,TRBJ2-5,TRBV30,CAWSVGLAGSTQYF,TGTGCCTGGAGTGTCGGACTAGCGGGATCCACCCAGTACTTC
NA,NA,TRBJ1-1,TRBV15,CATSRGGLATANTEAFF,TGTGCCACCAGCAGAGGGGGTCTAGCGACAGCGAACACTGAAGCTTTCTTT
TRBD1,NA,TRBJ1-5,TRBV19,CASSTTGGVSNQPQHF,TGTGCCAGTAGCACAACAGGGGGGGTGAGCAATCAGCCCCAGCATTTT
NA,NA,TRBJ2-1,TRBV7-8,CASSFEGPYNEQFF,TGTGCCAGCAGCTTCGAGGGTCCCTACAATGAGCAGTTCTTC
TRBD2,NA,TRBJ2-7,TRBV7-7,CASSGRLAGDDSYEQYF,TGTGCCAGCAGCGGACGACTAGCGGGGGACGACTCCTACGAGCAGTACTTC
NA,once,TRBJ2-2,TRBV7-9,CASTPGSGVNTGELFF,TGTGCCAGCACCCCGGGCTCGGGGGTGAACACCGGGGAGCTGTTTTTT
NA,NA,TRBJ1-2,TRBV4-3,CASSQETGYYGYTF,TGCGCCAGCAGCCAAGAGACGGGATACTATGGCTACACCTTC
NA,NA,TRBJ2-3,TRBV2,CASSGPPRDTTTGLFTDTQYF,TGTGCCAGCAGTGGACCCCCCAGGGACACGACTACAGGGCTTTTCACAGATACGCAGTATTTT
NA,NA,TRBJ2-5,TRBV6-1,CASSDGALGGQVWETQYF,TGTGCCAGCAGTGACGGGGCGTTGGGGGGGCAGGTATGGGAGACCCAGTACTTC
NA,once,TRBJ2-7,TRBV4-2,CASSQEWASAYYEQYF,TGTGCCAGCAGCCAAGAATGGGCTAGCGCCTACTACGAGCAGTACTTC
NA,once,TRBJ2-7,TRBV27,CASSLEAGAYEQYF,TGTGCCAGCAGTTTAGAAGCAGGCGCCTACGAGCAGTACTTC
TRBD1,NA,TRBJ1-6,TRBV5-4,CASSLQGLTFNSPLHF,TGTGCCAGCAGCTTACAGGGGCTGACCTTCAATTCACCCCTCCACTTT
TRBD1,NA,TRBJ1-6,TRBV28,CASSRGGQVNSPLHF,TGTGCCAGCAGCCGAGGGGGACAGGTTAATTCACCCCTCCACTTT
NA,NA,TRBJ1-4,TRBV11-2,CASSRGGMWNEKLFF,TGTGCCAGCAGCCGCGGCGGTATGTGGAATGAAAAACTGTTTTTT
TRBD2,NA,TRBJ2-1,TRBV10-3,CAIRAGGNEQFF,TGTGCCATCCGAGCGGGAGGGAATGAGCAGTTCTTC
TRBD2,NA,TRBJ2-1,TRBV7-9,CASSFSGGAQIPEQFF,TGTGCCAGCAGCTTTAGCGGGGGCGCACAGATACCTGAGCAGTTCTTC
NA,NA,TRBJ2-2,TRBV7-9,CASSPGTETTGELFF,TGTGCCAGCAGCCCCGGGACTGAGACCACCGGGGAGCTGTTTTTT
TRBD2,NA,TRBJ2-2,TRBV7-7,CASSSSSGNTGELFF,TGTGCCAGCAGCTCCTCTAGCGGGAACACCGGGGAGCTGTTTTTT
NA,NA,TRBJ1-2,TRBV7-3,CASSSGASGYTF,TGTGCCAGCAGCTCGGGAGCTTCTGGCTACACCTTC
NA,NA,TRBJ2-7,TRBV6-1,CASSALLQQYF,TGTGCCAGCAGTGCCCTCCTACAGCAGTACTTC
NA,NA,TRBJ2-1,TRBV7-2,CASSLMIGSNEQFF,TGTGCCAGCAGCTTAATGATAGGGAGCAATGAGCAGTTCTTC
NA,NA,TRBJ1-2,TRBV28,CASSPPRRVGYGYTF,TGTGCCAGCAGTCCCCCTCGGAGGGTAGGCTATGGCTACACCTTC
NA,NA,TRBJ1-4,TRBV18,CASSPVTANEKLFF,TGTGCCAGCTCACCAGTAACGGCTAATGAAAAACTGTTTTTT
NA,few,TRBJ1-2,TRBV7-9,CASTVQQGVDGYTF,TGTGCCAGCACGGTTCAACAGGGCGTTGATGGCTACACCTTC
NA,once,TRBJ1-2,TRBV30,CAGTSRTANYGYTF,TGTGCCGGAACCTCCAGGACAGCTAACTATGGCTACACCTTC
NA,NA,TRBJ1-1,TRBV15,CATSSYSTGNTEAFF,TGTGCCACCAGCAGTTATTCCACAGGGAACACTGAAGCTTTCTTT